The clone carrying this T cell receptor (beta chain) showed up many times. The antigen remains unidentified. This CDR3 is built from 12 residues. V gave up 2 bases and J gave up 6 bases, with 6 bases separating them. Germline-derived CDR1 and CDR2 are SGHRS and YFSETQ. The cDNA was generated by 5'RACE with 10-nucleotide random UMIs. Using its own MiXCR run on the 5' RACE reads, TCRdb lists one record per CDR3 protein. The sample lists about 66,000 distinct CDR3 sequences, approximately 4.1% seen once, with approximately 1.2% in the top ten. The data derive from a study of neurological immune-mediated disorders. Study results and limitations: The absence of shared CDR3 amino acid sequences among expanded clones across subjects suggests private repertoires in all groups.

The sequence was collected from a man aged 25 to 40 with multiple sclerosis. The chain uses TRBV5-1 and TRBJ2-1; D is undetermined. Material for sequencing was PBMCs. This CDR3 is CASSLIANEQFF. For the CDR3, the DNA is TGCGCCAGCAGCTTAATTGCCAATGAGCAGTTCTTC.